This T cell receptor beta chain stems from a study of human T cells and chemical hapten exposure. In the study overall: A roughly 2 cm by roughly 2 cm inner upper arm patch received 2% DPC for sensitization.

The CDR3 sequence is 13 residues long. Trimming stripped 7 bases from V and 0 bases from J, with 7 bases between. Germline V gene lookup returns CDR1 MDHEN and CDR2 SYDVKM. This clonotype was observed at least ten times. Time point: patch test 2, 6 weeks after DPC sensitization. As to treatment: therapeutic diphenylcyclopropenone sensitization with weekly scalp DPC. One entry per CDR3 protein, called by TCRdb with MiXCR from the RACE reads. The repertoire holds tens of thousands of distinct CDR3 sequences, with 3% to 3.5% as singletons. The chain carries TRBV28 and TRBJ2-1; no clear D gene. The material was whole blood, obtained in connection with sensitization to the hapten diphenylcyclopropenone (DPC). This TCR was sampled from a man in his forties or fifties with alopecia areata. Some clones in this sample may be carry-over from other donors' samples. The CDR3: CASTPPSYNEQFF. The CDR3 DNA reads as TGTGCCAGCACGCCGCCCTCCTACAATGAGCAGTTCTTC.